These 10 T cell receptor beta chains were all obtained from the same sample, sequenced in a study of shared clonotypes between healthy human individuals (TCRdb year 2020). CD8 naive samples were obtained by positive selection for CCR7 among CD45RO-negative cells, yielding a CD45RA+CCR7+ population from which TemRA cells were excluded. Library preparation used the immunoSEQ multiplex PCR assay. The immuneACCESS repertoire file appears here via TCRdb, limited to in-frame rearrangements. These files lack a portion of the clones; in checked studies, under half of the deficit traces to unresolved V genes, and the cause of the others is not known. The sample table holds under 1 million clones, of which around 96% were seen once. Over 0.2% of the sample is taken by the ten largest. Sequencing input: naive CD8+ T cells sorted from blood. Interpreted using the paper, the cell subset or site label stands for: CD45RA+CCR7+. The source of these receptors is a man aged 25 to 40 in good health.

The chain employs TRBV5-1 and TRBJ2-7, with D perhaps matching TRBD1 (5 bases). Germline V gene data show CDR1 as SGHRS and CDR2 as YFSETQ. V lost 4 bases, J lost 1 base, and 15 bases lay in between. The CDR3 runs 15 residues. CDR3 in DNA: TGCGCCAGCAGCGCCCTGGGGCACAAATCCTACGAGCAGTACTTC. Protein product: CASSALGHKSYEQYF.

The chain has TRBV20-1 and TRBJ2-7; D remains unclear. The CDR3 runs 10 residues. The V end was cut by 3 bases, the J end by 3 bases, with 3 bases between. The V gene's germline CDR1 is DFQATT and CDR2 SNEGSKA (reference sequence). The CDR3 DNA reads as TGCAGTGCTAGCCGCTACGAGCAGTACTTC. It specifies CSASRYEQYF.

The V gene is TRBV7-9, the J gene TRBJ1-5; tentatively, D is TRBD1 (5 bases). The V gene lost 5 bases and the J gene lost 9 bases, with 14 bases spanning the gap. Germline loops: CDR1 SEHNR, CDR2 FQNEAQ (reference sequence). The CDR3 has 13 residues. The CDR3 region is CASSPDRLMPQHF. The CDR3 DNA follows: TGTGCCAGCAGCCCTGACAGACTGATGCCCCAGCATTTT.

The chain recombines TRBV5-8 with TRBJ2-2; TRBD1 is a possible D gene (5 bases). The CDR3 length is 16 residues. Per the germline V gene, CDR1 is SGHTS and CDR2 is YDEGEE. V lost 4 bases, J lost 0 bases, and 13 bases lay in between. This CDR3 reads CASSPYRLTNTGELFF. CDR3 in DNA: TGTGCCAGCAGCCCGTACAGGTTGACGAACACCGGGGAGCTGTTTTTT. Filled out from reference TRBV5-8 and TRBJ2-2, the complete variable domain reads EAGVTQSPTHLIKTRGQQATLRCSPISGHTSVYWYQQALGLGLQFLLWYDEGEERNRGNFPPRFSGRQFPNYSSELNVNALELEDSALYLCASSPYRLTNTGELFFGEGSRLTVL.

This sequence joins TRBV19 and TRBJ2-7, with 8 nucleotides matching TRBD2. This CDR3 comprises 16 residues. After removal of 5 bases from V and 6 bases from J, the junction contained 15 bases not matched to a gene. Looked up from germline, CDR1 is LNHDA and CDR2 is SQIVND (reference sequence). This CDR3 is CASSRQTSDSLLEQYF. The CDR3 nucleotides read TGTGCCAGTAGTCGTCAGACTAGCGACAGTCTCCTCGAGCAGTACTTC.

The CDR3 sequence: CASGGWGSYTGELFF. In DNA, the CDR3 is TGTGCCAGCGGGGGTTGGGGTTCGTACACCGGGGAGCTGTTTTTT. J is TRBJ2-2 and V is TRBV7-8; either TRBD1 or TRBD2 may supply D (5 bases each). CDR1 and CDR2 from the germline V gene are SGHVS and FQNEAQ. There are 15 residues in the CDR3. V gave up 8 bases and J gave up 3 bases, with 16 bases separating them.

A few counts support this clone. The J gene is TRBJ2-2, the V gene TRBV4-1; 9 bases fit TRBD2. Trimming at V came to 0 bases and at J to 8 bases, leaving 16 bases not matched to a gene. This CDR3 is built from 19 residues. The germline CDR1 and CDR2 sequences are MGHRA and YSYEKL. CDR3 sequence: CASSQELFRLAGRTGELFF. CDR3 nucleotide sequence: TGCGCCAGCAGCCAAGAACTCTTTAGGCTAGCGGGAAGGACTGGGGAGCTGTTTTTT.

The CDR3 bases are TGCAGCGTGGAGGGGCTCGAATACAATGAGCAGTTCTTC. Encoded protein: CSVEGLEYNEQFF. The chain couples TRBV29-1 to TRBJ2-1; possibly TRBD2 for D (6 bases). From germline, CDR1 is SQVTM and CDR2 ANQGSEA. Trimming pared 6 bases from V and 4 bases from J, leaving 13 bases between. CDR3 length equals 13 residues.

This chain connects TRBV27 to TRBJ2-1, with 8 bases lining up with TRBD1. CDR3 length: 14 residues. Per germline, CDR1 MNHEY and CDR2 SMNVEV (reference sequence). Trimming took 6 bases from V and 8 from J; bases not matched to a gene: 9. In DNA form, the CDR3 reads TGTGCCAGCAGGCACGGGGGACAGGTGTATGAGCAGTTCTTC. It codes for CASRHGGQVYEQFF.

This clone was detected once. The chain has TRBV29-1 and TRBJ1-4; D not certain. V was cut by 3 bases and J by 5 bases, with 4 bases left in between. The CDR3 is 11 amino acids. Per germline, CDR1 SQVTM and CDR2 ANQGSEA. For the CDR3, the DNA is TGCAGCGTTGACGAGAATGAAAAACTGTTTTTT. The encoded protein is CSVDENEKLFF.